This record concerns one TCR beta chain sequence. Its antigen remains unknown. The CDR3 totals 12 residues. CDR1 is PRHDT and CDR2 is FYEKMQ in the germline V gene (reference sequence). Trimming pared 5 bases from V and 7 bases from J, leaving 6 bases between. The sample's time point: newly diagnosed, previously untreated cHL patient sample. From thawed PBMCs, CD8+ T cells were isolated by magnetic negative selection. Comparison used PBMCs from newly diagnosed, untreated classical Hodgkin lymphoma. This entry comes from a study of PD-1 blockade in classical Hodgkin lymphoma. The assay was immunoSEQ multiplex PCR, and TCRdb's table has in-frame clones only and misses some. Here the sample spans roughly 5,000 clones, approximately 92% being singletons. General study findings and limits: Healthy donors reportedly exceeded newly diagnosed patients in baseline TCR diversity.

The specimen sequenced was CD8+ T cells from blood. The J gene is TRBJ1-6, the V gene TRBV13; no firm D call. The source is a human donor with classical Hodgkin lymphoma. The chain's CDR3 is CASSRLNSPLHF. The CDR3 DNA is TGTGCCAGCAGCAGACTGAATTCACCCCTCCACTTT.